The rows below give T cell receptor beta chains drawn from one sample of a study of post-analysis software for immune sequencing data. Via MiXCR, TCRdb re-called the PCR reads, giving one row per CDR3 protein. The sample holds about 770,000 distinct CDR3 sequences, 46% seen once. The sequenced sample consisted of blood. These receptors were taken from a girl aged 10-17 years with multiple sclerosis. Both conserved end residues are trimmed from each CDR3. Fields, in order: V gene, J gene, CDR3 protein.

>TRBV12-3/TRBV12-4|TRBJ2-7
VSSPRGSGNYEQY
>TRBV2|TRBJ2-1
ASSEQVNYNEQF
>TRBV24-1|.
ATSDLRAGQGEGETQY
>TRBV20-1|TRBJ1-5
SARWGASNQPQH
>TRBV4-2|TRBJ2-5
ASSQERNQETQY
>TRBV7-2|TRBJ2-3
ASSLYVRGTSTDTQY
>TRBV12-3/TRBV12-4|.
ASSLLMAGEQY
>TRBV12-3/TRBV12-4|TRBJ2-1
ASSLHRGDYNEQF
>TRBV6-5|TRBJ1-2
ASSYRGHQTLNYGYT
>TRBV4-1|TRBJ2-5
ASSPTGQREETQY
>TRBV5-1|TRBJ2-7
ASSLAFAGDPPTYEQY
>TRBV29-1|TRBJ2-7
SVALRGTSGRAPWEQY
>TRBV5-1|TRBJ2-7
ASSPFRGSNGHEQY
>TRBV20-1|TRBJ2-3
SARDWAGQSTDTQY
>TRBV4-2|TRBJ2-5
ASSQVLAGGEETQY
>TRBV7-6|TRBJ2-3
ASSTGQASQY
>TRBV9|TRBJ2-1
ASSTDGTLYNEQF
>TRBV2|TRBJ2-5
ASTLTGLLEETQY
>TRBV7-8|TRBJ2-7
AWASGEAGEQY
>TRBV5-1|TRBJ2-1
ASSLIALADNEQF
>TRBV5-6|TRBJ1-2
ASSLKDRGYT
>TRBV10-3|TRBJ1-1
ATRGQGNTEAF
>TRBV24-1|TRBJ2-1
ATRDLLAYEQF
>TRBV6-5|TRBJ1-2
ASSHDQGGYGYT
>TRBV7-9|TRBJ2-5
ASSLLPKRETQY
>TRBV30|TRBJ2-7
AWTVAGMYEQY
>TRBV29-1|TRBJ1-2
SVEDRTGLNGYT
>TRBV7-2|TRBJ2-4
ASSLGKIAKNIQY
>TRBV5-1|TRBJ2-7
ASSSPLTGGTYEQY
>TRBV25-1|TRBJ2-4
ATLSETKNIQY
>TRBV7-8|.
ASSFELAGSYEQY
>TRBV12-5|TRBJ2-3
ASGLDATGWDTQY
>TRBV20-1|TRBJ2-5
SAAESPGRETQY
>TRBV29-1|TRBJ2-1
SVEDRRNEQF
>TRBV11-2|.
ASSDRDRLNRYEQY
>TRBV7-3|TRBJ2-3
ASSSSGGGTDTQY
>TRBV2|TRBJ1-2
ASSAPGQGGPHYGYT
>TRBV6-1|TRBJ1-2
ASSEVGANYGYT
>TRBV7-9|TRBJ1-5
ASSLEVNGQLNQPQH
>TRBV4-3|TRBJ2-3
ASSQEGELADTDTQY